Listed here are 20 T cell receptor beta chains from one sample, sequenced in a study of T cell repertoires in cytomegalovirus infection. Each CDR3 protein is one row after TCRdb ran MiXCR on the reads. The top ten hold more than 50% of the sample, which has 200,000 or so distinct CDR3 sequences, approximately 40% seen once. Their target antigens are unknown. The input for sequencing was CD8+ T cells from cultured PBMCs, taken from culture after CMV antigen stimulation. The receptors derive from a human donor in good health (CMV status not recorded). Some clones in this sample may be carry-over from other donors' samples.

In regard to this clonotype: The conserved closing phenylalanine or tryptophan is absent in this CDR3, likely reflecting a read error. Because the CDR3's place on the DNA is in doubt, the DNA is left out and the CDR3 is given as listed by TCRdb. The chain recombines TRBV6-2 or TRBV6-3 with TRBJ2-1; TRBD2 is the table's D call and was not checked against the DNA. Germline-derived CDR1 and CDR2 are MNHEY and SVGEGT. From its first to its last residue, the CDR3 has 17 amino acids. This chain's CDR3 is CASSYSAAGGHYNETFL.

The gene calls are TRBV15 and TRBJ1-1; weak D call: TRBD1 (6 bases). Germline loops: CDR1 LNHNV, CDR2 YYDKDF (reference sequence). V dropped 5 bases and J dropped 0 bases, with 22 bases sitting between them. The CDR3 has 18 residues. For the CDR3, the DNA is TGTGCCACCAGCGCCTCACCCGCGGGGGGCGGGGTGAACACTGAAGCTTTCTTT. The encoded protein is CATSASPAGGGVNTEAFF.

A few counts support this clonotype. The rearrangement joins TRBV7-2 to TRBJ2-3; tentatively, D is TRBD1 or TRBD2 (5 bases each). CDR1 and CDR2 from the germline V gene are SGHTA and FQGNSA. This CDR3 region has 17 residues. The V end was cut by 0 bases, the J end by 2 bases, with 15 bases between. The CDR3 sequence is CASSLAEPGRNTDTQYF. CDR3 sequence (DNA): TGTGCCAGCAGCTTAGCCGAACCGGGACGGAACACAGATACGCAGTATTTT.

Many counts were recorded for this clonotype. This chain connects TRBV7-6 to TRBJ2-2; 7 bases agree with TRBD2. The germline V gene encodes CDR1 SGHVS and CDR2 FNYEAQ. J gave up 1 base and V 5 bases, and 4 bases lay outside the gene matches. The CDR3 runs to 15 residues. The CDR3 spells CASSPGGRNTGELFF. CDR3 nucleotides: TGTGCCAGCAGCCCCGGCGGGAGGAACACCGGGGAGCTGTTTTTT.

The chain has TRBV10-3 and TRBJ2-3, with a tentative D call TRBD2 (6 bases). Germline values: CDR1 ENHRY, CDR2 SYGVKD. V lost 2 bases to trimming and J lost 1 base, with 10 bases between them. The CDR3 sequence is 15 residues long. The CDR3 spells CAISEPGLRTDTQYF. The CDR3 bases are TGTGCCATCAGTGAGCCGGGACTGCGCACAGATACGCAGTATTTT.

J is TRBJ1-2 and V is TRBV7-9, with unresolved D. Germline CDR1 reads SEHNR; CDR2 reads FQNEAQ (reference sequence). The CDR3 spans 14 residues. Trimming took 1 base from V and 8 from J, leaving 14 bases between them. The CDR3 spells CASSLGAPGSGYTF. DNA for the CDR3: TGTGCCAGCAGCTTAGGAGCTCCGGGATCAGGCTACACCTTC. The variable domain in full, completed from reference TRBV7-9 and TRBJ1-2, reads DTGVSQNPRHKITKRGQNVTFRCDPISEHNRLYWYRQTLGQGPEFLTYFQNEAQLEKSRLLSDRFSAERPKGSFSTLEIQRTEQGDSAMYLCASSLGAPGSGYTFGSGTRLTVV.

Ten or more counts support this clonotype. The chain recombines TRBV5-3 with TRBJ2-1; 10 bases map to TRBD2. TRBV5-3 is noted as an ORF with a role that remains uncertain. CDR3 size: 16 residues. Trimming removed 4 bases from V and 4 bases from J; junction bases left unmatched: 8. The CDR3 spells CARSVRLAGIYNEQFF. The CDR3 DNA sequence: TGTGCCAGAAGCGTCCGACTAGCGGGTATATACAATGAGCAGTTCTTC.

The chain joins TRBV2 to TRBJ2-7; 8 bases fit TRBD1. The trim removed 0 bases at V and 4 bases at J, leaving 5 bases unmatched. The CDR3 length is 15 residues. The germline V gene encodes CDR1 SNHLY and CDR2 FYNNEI. The CDR3 reads CASSEALQGGYEQYF. CDR3 nucleotides: TGTGCCAGCAGTGAAGCGCTACAGGGGGGTTACGAGCAGTACTTC.

This clonotype has more than one count but fewer than ten. J is TRBJ2-5 and V is TRBV11-2; D is unresolved. Germline CDR1 and CDR2: SGHAT and FQNNGV. V was trimmed by 0 bases and J by 4 bases, leaving 12 bases between them. This CDR3 has 15 amino acids. The CDR3 region is CASSLDPPDGETQYF. The CDR3 DNA reads as TGTGCCAGCAGCTTAGATCCGCCAGACGGAGAGACCCAGTACTTC.

This clonotype was found a few times. The chain recombines TRBV20-1 with TRBJ1-5, with TRBD1 matching 10 bases. The CDR3 runs 14 residues. Looked up from germline, CDR1 is DFQATT and CDR2 is SNEGSKA (reference sequence). V trimming: 6 bases; J trimming: 6 bases; junction bases outside the gene matches: 8. The CDR3 DNA is TGCAGTGCGGCCGGACAGGGGGTCTTTCAGCCCCAGCATTTT. It yields the protein CSAAGQGVFQPQHF.

The rearrangement joins TRBV20-1 to TRBJ2-1; perhaps TRBD1 as D (5 bases). With 6 bases removed from V and 0 bases from J, the gap between germline ends came to 12 bases. The germline gives CDR1 DFQATT, CDR2 SNEGSKA (reference sequence). The CDR3 extends over 14 amino acids. CDR3 protein: CSANQGSSYNEQFF. The CDR3 bases are TGCAGTGCAAACCAGGGAAGCTCCTACAATGAGCAGTTCTTC.

This clonotype was seen at least ten times. The chain recombines TRBV7-6 with TRBJ1-1, with TRBD1 matching over 9 bases. This CDR3 has 14 residues. The V gene's germline CDR1 is SGHVS and CDR2 FNYEAQ. V dropped 5 bases and J dropped 8; count of bases not matched to a gene: 9. In nucleotides, the CDR3 is TGTGCCAGCAGCCCCCGGGACAGGGCTTTCGAAGCTTTCTTT. This gives the protein CASSPRDRAFEAFF. Full variable domain (rest looked up from reference TRBV7-6 and TRBJ1-1): GAGVSQSPRYKVTKRGQDVALRCDPISGHVSLYWYRQALGQGPEFLTYFNYEAQQDKSGLPNDRFSAERPEGSISTLTIQRTEQRDSAMYRCASSPRDRAFEAFFGQGTRLTVV.

This clonotype was detected only a few times. The rearrangement links TRBV27 to TRBJ2-2; tentative D call: TRBD1 (6 bases). Germline V gene data show CDR1 as MNHEY and CDR2 as SMNVEV (reference sequence). Between the trimmed V and J ends, which lost 1 base and 6 bases, there was a span of 18 bases. CDR3 length: 17 amino acids. In DNA form, the CDR3 reads TGTGCCAGCAGTTTATGGGGCGGCAGGGCAGGGGCCGGGGAGCTGTTTTTT. It codes for CASSLWGGRAGAGELFF.

This clonotype was found a few times. The chain has TRBV7-9 and TRBJ2-7; 10 nucleotides match TRBD1. Germline lookup yields CDR1 SEHNR and CDR2 FQNEAQ (reference sequence). V gave up 4 bases and J gave up 5 bases; unmatched junction bases: 5. The CDR3 covers 14 residues. As DNA, the CDR3 is TGTGCCAGCAGCTCACCGGGACAGGGGCACGAGCAGTACTTC. Protein product: CASSSPGQGHEQYF.

Comment on this clonotype: This may be a read error: a much more frequent sequence differs by one nucleotide. V usage is TRBV7-9 and J usage is TRBJ1-2; weak D call: TRBD1 (5 bases). V lost 3 bases and J 6 bases, leaving 8 bases between the germline ends. Germline assignment: CDR1 SEHNR and CDR2 FQNEAQ (reference sequence). This CDR3 contains 12 residues. The CDR3 sequence is CASSFGGDGYTF. The CDR3, as DNA: TGTGCCAGCAGCTTCGGGGGGGATGGCTACACCTTC.

The gene calls are TRBV24-1 and TRBJ2-1; D ambiguous. The length of the CDR3 is 12 residues. CDR1 and CDR2 from the germline V gene are KGHDR and SFDVKD. The ends were cut back, 4 bases at V and 4 bases at J, with 4 bases in the middle. The DNA for the CDR3 is TGTGCCACCAGTGACAGTTACAATGAGCAGTTCTTC. Encoded protein: CATSDSYNEQFF.

This rearrangement joins TRBV27 to TRBJ2-7; D possibly matches TRBD1 or TRBD2 (5 bases each). CDR1 and CDR2 from the germline V gene are MNHEY and SMNVEV (reference sequence). The CDR3 contains 14 residues. V was shortened by 5 bases and J by 2 bases, with 13 bases between the two germline ends. For the CDR3, the DNA is TGTGCCAGCAGTCCCCGGGGCGCTACCTACGAGCAGTACTTC. Translation gives CASSPRGATYEQYF.

The chain recombines TRBV28 with TRBJ2-3; D remains ambiguous. The CDR3 extends over 19 amino acids. Germline-derived CDR1 and CDR2 are MDHEN and SYDVKM. Trimming pared 5 bases from V and 3 bases from J, leaving 27 bases between. The CDR3 bases are TGTGCCAGCAGTCACCTAACCCTTAAAGTTGGGGATATGACAGATACGCAGTATTTT. This sequence encodes CASSHLTLKVGDMTDTQYF.

V and J are TRBV7-3 and TRBJ2-3; D not resolved. Looked up from germline, CDR1 is SGHTA and CDR2 is FQGTGA. The CDR3 has 12 amino acids. V lost 1 base and J 6 bases, leaving 5 bases between the germline ends. This CDR3 reads CASSLMGDTQYF. CDR3 in DNA: TGTGCCAGCAGCTTAATGGGGGATACGCAGTATTTT.

V usage is TRBV6-1 and J usage is TRBJ2-1; TRBD2 might be the D (5 bases). The germline gives CDR1 MNHNS, CDR2 SASEGT. V was clipped by 2 bases and J by 3 bases, with 11 bases between them. The CDR3 length is 15 residues. In DNA form, the CDR3 reads TGTGCCAGCAGTGAAAGAGTCGACTACTACAATGAGCAGTTCTTC. This codes for CASSERVDYYNEQFF.